What follows are 10 T cell receptor beta chains derived from one specimen sequenced in a study of PD-1 blockade in classical Hodgkin lymphoma. Clones were read by immunoSEQ multiplex PCR, and TCRdb kept only the in-frame ones, dropping some. The sample has about 98,000 clones; approximately 80% are singletons. There was relapse after autologous stem cell transplantation in every patient, and there was variation in brentuximab vedotin exposure. The sequences come from peripheral blood mononuclear cells (PBMCs), collected before the second cycle of nivolumab. The receptors here all came from a human donor with classical Hodgkin lymphoma.

V usage is TRBV7-3 and J usage is TRBJ2-3; TRBD2 matches 8 bases. Germline V lookup: CDR1 SGHTA, CDR2 FQGTGA. Trimming at V came to 0 bases and at J to 7 bases, leaving 9 bases not matched to a gene. The CDR3 is made up of 16 amino acids. DNA of the CDR3: TGTGCCAGCAGCTTAACGGCCGGGAGGGCCGAGAATACGCAGTATTTT. This encodes CASSLTAGRAENTQYF.

V and J are TRBV6-1 and TRBJ2-5; D might be TRBD1 (6 bases). Trimming took off 9 bases at V and 1 base at J, with 12 bases between the two ends. CDR1 and CDR2 from the germline V gene are MNHNS and SASEGT. The CDR3 is 13 residues long. The chain's CDR3 is CASTGRGQETQYF. The DNA for the CDR3 is TGTGCCAGTACAGGGAGAGGCCAAGAGACCCAGTACTTC.

This clone was recorded only once. This chain joins TRBV7-9 and TRBJ2-7; perhaps D is TRBD1 or TRBD2 (5 bases each). From germline, CDR1 is SEHNR and CDR2 FQNEAQ (reference sequence). Between the trimmed V and J ends, which lost 0 bases and 6 bases, there was a span of 9 bases. CDR3 length equals 13 residues. CDR3 region: CASSLARGGEQYF. CDR3 DNA sequence: TGTGCCAGCAGCTTAGCGCGTGGGGGCGAGCAGTACTTC.

The V call is TRBV9, the J call TRBJ2-1; TRBD1 is a possible D gene (5 bases). Trimming removed 0 bases from V and 6 bases from J, with 7 bases in between. CDR1 SGDLS and CDR2 YYNGEE come from the germline V gene. The CDR3 is 13 amino acids. DNA for the CDR3: TGTGCCAGCAGCGTAGCCAGGGCCAATGAGCAGTTCTTC. This gives the protein CASSVARANEQFF.

This clone was seen more than once but under ten times. The rearrangement links TRBV19 to TRBJ2-4; 10 bases map to TRBD2. After removal of 3 bases from V and 7 bases from J, the junction contained 9 bases not matched to a gene. Germline lookup yields CDR1 LNHDA and CDR2 SQIVND (reference sequence). The CDR3 covers 16 residues. CDR3: CASSIVASGSGNIQYF. DNA of the CDR3: TGTGCCAGTAGTATTGTGGCTAGCGGGAGCGGGAACATTCAGTACTTC.

The rearrangement joins TRBV10-3 to TRBJ2-3, with a tentative D call TRBD1 (6 bases). The CDR3 sequence is 13 residues long. Looked up from germline, CDR1 is ENHRY and CDR2 is SYGVKD. The V gene lost 7 bases and the J gene lost 2 bases, with 10 bases spanning the gap. CDR3 residues: CAIMAGDTDTQYF. The CDR3 nucleotides are TGTGCCATCATGGCAGGGGACACAGATACGCAGTATTTT.

The rearrangement uses TRBV29-1 and TRBJ2-1; 8 bases are a match to TRBD1. Germline loops: CDR1 SQVTM, CDR2 ANQGSEA. With V trimmed by 7 bases and J by 0 bases, 11 bases remained unmatched. The CDR3 has 16 amino acids. CDR3 residues: CSAILNTGGSYNEQFF. The DNA for the CDR3 is TGCAGCGCTATACTCAATACAGGGGGCTCCTACAATGAGCAGTTCTTC.

The chain has TRBV19 and TRBJ2-2; D perhaps matches TRBD1 (6 bases). V was pared by 3 bases and J by 3 bases, with 14 bases between. This CDR3 contains 16 residues. Germline V gene lookup returns CDR1 LNHDA and CDR2 SQIVND (reference sequence). CDR3 region: CASSMPAGADTGELFF. The CDR3 DNA reads TGTGCCAGTAGTATGCCCGCAGGGGCGGACACCGGGGAGCTGTTTTTT.

In DNA, the CDR3 is TGTGCTAGTGATGAGGACAGTGAAGCTTTCTTT. This codes for CASDEDSEAFF. The chain has TRBV12-5 and TRBJ1-1; TRBD1 is a possible D gene (6 bases). V shed 7 bases and J shed 7 bases, with 10 bases lying between them. This CDR3 spans 11 amino acids. Germline V gene data show CDR1 as LGHNT and CDR2 as FRNRAP.

CDR3 in amino acids: CASSQGGWLAGGEQYF. CDR3 sequence (DNA): TGTGCCAGCAGCCAGGGGGGTTGGCTAGCGGGAGGCGAGCAGTACTTC. This rearrangement joins TRBV4-2 to TRBJ2-7; 11 bases match TRBD2. The junction had 10 bases not matched to a gene; V was cut back by 3 bases and J by 6 bases. Per germline, CDR1 LGHNA and CDR2 YNFKEQ. This CDR3 has 16 residues.